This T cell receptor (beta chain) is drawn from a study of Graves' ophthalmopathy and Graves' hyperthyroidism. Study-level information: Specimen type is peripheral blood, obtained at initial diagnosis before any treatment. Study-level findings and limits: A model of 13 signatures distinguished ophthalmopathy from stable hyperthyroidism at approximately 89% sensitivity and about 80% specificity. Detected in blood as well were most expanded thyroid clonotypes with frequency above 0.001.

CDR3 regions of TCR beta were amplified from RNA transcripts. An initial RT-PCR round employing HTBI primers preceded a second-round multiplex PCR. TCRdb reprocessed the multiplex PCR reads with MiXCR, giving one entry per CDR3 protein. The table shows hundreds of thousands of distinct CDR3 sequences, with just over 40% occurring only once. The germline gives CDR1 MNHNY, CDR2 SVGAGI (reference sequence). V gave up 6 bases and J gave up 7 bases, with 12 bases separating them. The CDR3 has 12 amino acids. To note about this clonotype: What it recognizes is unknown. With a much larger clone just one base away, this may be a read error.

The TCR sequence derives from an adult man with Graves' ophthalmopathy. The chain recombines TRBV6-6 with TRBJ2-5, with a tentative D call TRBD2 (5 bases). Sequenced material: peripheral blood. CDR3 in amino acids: CASSPDRGTQYF. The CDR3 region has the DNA TGTGCCAGCAGCCCGGACCGGGGGACCCAGTACTTC.